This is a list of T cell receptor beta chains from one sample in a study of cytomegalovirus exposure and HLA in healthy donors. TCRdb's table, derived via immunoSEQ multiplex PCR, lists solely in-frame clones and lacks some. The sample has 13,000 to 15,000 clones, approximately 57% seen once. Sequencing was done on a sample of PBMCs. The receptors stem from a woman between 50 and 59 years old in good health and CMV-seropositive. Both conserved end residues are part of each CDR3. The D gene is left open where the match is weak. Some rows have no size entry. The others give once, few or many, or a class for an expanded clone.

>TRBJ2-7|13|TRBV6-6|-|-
CASAPRGNYEQYF
TGTGCCAGCGCCCCCCGCGGTAACTACGAGCAGTACTTC
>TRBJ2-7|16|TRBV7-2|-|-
CASSSDPSAALYEQYF
TGTGCCAGCAGCTCCGACCCGTCTGCGGCCCTCTACGAGCAGTACTTC
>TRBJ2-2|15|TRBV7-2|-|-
CASSNRDPRTGELFF
TGTGCCAGCAGCAACAGGGATCCGAGGACCGGGGAGCTGTTTTTT
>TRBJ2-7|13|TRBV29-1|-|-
CSVAASVTYEQYF
TGCAGCGTTGCAGCTAGCGTCACCTACGAGCAGTACTTC
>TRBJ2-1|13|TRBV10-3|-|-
CAITPDSQNEQFF
TGTGCCATCACTCCGGACAGCCAGAATGAGCAGTTCTTC
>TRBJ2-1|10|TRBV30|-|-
CAWKAGRQFF
TGTGCCTGGAAGGCGGGCCGGCAGTTCTTC
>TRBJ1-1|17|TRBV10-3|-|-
CAISDLSPREGDTEAFF
TGTGCCATCAGTGACCTCAGTCCCAGGGAGGGGGACACTGAAGCTTTCTTT
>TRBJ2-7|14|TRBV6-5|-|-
CASRDRDFLREQYF
TGTGCCAGCAGGGACCGGGACTTCCTCCGTGAGCAGTACTTC
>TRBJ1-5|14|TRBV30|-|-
CAWSVTGTNQPQHF
TGTGCCTGGAGTGTAACAGGGACAAATCAGCCCCAGCATTTT
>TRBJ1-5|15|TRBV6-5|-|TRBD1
CASRVLTGGDQPQHF
TGTGCCAGCAGAGTCCTAACAGGGGGCGATCAGCCCCAGCATTTT
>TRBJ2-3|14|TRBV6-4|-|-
CASSDSGSTDTQYF
TGTGCCAGCAGTGACAGCGGGAGCACAGATACGCAGTATTTT
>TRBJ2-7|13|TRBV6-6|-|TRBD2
CASGLAGTYEQYF
TGTGCCTCGGGACTAGCGGGGACCTACGAGCAGTACTTC
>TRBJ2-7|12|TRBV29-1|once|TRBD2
CSVEDVGGEQYF
TGCAGCGTTGAAGATGTGGGGGGGGAGCAGTACTTC
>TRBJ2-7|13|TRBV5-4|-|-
CASSRDWRDEQYF
TGTGCCAGCAGCCGGGACTGGAGGGACGAGCAGTACTTC
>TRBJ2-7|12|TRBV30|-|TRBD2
CACQGGAYEQYF
TGTGCCTGTCAGGGAGGGGCCTACGAGCAGTACTTC
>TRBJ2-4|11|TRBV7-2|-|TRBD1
CASSSGQIQYF
TGTGCCAGCAGCTCGGGACAGATTCAGTACTTC
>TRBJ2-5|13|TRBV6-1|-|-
CASSPPGVETQYF
TGTGCCAGCAGTCCTCCGGGGGTAGAGACCCAGTACTTC
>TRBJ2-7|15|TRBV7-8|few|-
CASSPDNSQSYEQYF
TGTGCCAGCAGCCCAGATAATTCACAGAGCTACGAGCAGTACTTC
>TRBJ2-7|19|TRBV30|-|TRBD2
CAWSVLGLAGVSSSYEQYF
TGTGCCTGGAGTGTACTGGGACTAGCGGGAGTTTCCAGCTCCTACGAGCAGTACTTC
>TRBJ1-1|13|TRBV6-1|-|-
CASSPRGITEAFF
TGTGCCAGCAGTCCCCGGGGGATCACTGAAGCTTTCTTT
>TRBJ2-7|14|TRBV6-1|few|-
CASGAGTSAYEQYF
TGTGCCAGTGGGGCTGGGACTTCAGCCTACGAGCAGTACTTC
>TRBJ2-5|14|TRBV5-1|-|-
CASSLGYSQETQYF
TGCGCCAGCAGCTTGGGCTATAGCCAAGAGACCCAGTACTTC
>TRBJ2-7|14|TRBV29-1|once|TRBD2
CSVSVPLGGYEQYF
TGCAGCGTTTCCGTCCCTTTGGGGGGGTACGAGCAGTACTTC
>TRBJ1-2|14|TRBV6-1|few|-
CASSEVVEGSGYTF
TGTGCCAGCAGTGAAGTGGTCGAGGGAAGTGGCTACACCTTC
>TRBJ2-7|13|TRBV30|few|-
CAWRGLDLYEQYF
TGTGCCTGGCGGGGGTTGGATCTTTACGAGCAGTACTTC
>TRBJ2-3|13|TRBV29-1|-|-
CSVHPGLGDTQYF
TGCAGCGTGCACCCGGGACTTGGAGATACGCAGTATTTT
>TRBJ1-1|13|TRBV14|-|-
CASSQFQNTEAFF
TGTGCCAGCAGCCAATTCCAGAACACTGAAGCTTTCTTT
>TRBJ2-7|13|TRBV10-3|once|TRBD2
CATLAGEADEQYF
TGTGCCACCCTAGCGGGAGAAGCCGACGAGCAGTACTTC
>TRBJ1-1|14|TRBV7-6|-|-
CASSPTPLSTEAFF
TGTGCCAGCAGCCCGACACCTCTCAGCACTGAAGCTTTCTTT
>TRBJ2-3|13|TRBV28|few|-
CASLRDSLGTQYF
TGTGCCAGCCTCCGGGACTCCCTGGGTACGCAGTATTTT
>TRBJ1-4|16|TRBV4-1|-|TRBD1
CASSQDKQGNNEKLFF
TGCGCCAGCAGCCAAGATAAACAGGGGAATAATGAAAAACTGTTTTTT
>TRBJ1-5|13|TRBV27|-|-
CASSRREDQPQHF
TGTGCCAGCAGTCGAAGGGAGGATCAGCCCCAGCATTTT
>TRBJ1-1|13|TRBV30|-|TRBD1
CAWSIQGAAEAFF
TGTGCCTGGAGCATACAGGGGGCCGCTGAAGCTTTCTTT